This T cell receptor beta chain was sequenced for a study of CD8 T cells in Susac syndrome. CD8+ and CD4+ T cells from blood underwent TCR beta sequencing, which was carried out in a high-throughput format. TEMRA cells were FACS-enriched, with CD8+ and CD4+ T cells isolated negatively. Germline CDR1 SGHRS, CDR2 YFSETQ. V was shortened by 0 bases and J by 1 base, with 8 bases between the two germline ends. The CDR3 is made up of 14 amino acids. Reverse transcription of roughly 0.5 to 1 ug RNA was performed with random hexamers. Multiplex immunoSEQ PCR targeted 54 Vbeta and 13 Jbeta TCR beta segments. TCRdb analysed the immunoSEQ multiplex PCR reads with MiXCR anew, one entry per CDR3 protein. The sample has 150,000 to 200,000 distinct CDR3 sequences; 85% to 95% are singletons.

The rearrangement links TRBV5-1 to TRBJ2-7; D is uncertain. Sequencing was performed on CD8+ T cells from PBMCs. The clonotype originates from a human donor with multiple sclerosis. DNA for the CDR3: TGCGCCAGCAGCTTGGTTACAGCTTCCTACGAGCAGTACTTC. It codes for CASSLVTASYEQYF.